This T cell receptor beta chain came from a study of blood T cell repertoires in COVID-19. Produced via immunoSEQ multiplex PCR; TCRdb's table is partial and in-frame only. The sample has 88,000 or so clones; approximately 80% are singletons. Germline CDR1 reads SGDLS; CDR2 reads YYNGEE. V was shortened by 0 bases and J by 2 bases, with 7 bases between the two germline ends. The CDR3 has 14 amino acids. The receptor's source is an elderly man with acute or convalescent COVID-19. The V call is TRBV9, the J call TRBJ2-3, with TRBD1 as a possible D gene (6 bases). The sequenced material came from peripheral blood. The CDR3 sequence: CASSVDRVTDTQYF. The CDR3 DNA is TGTGCCAGCAGCGTAGACAGGGTCACAGATACGCAGTATTTT.